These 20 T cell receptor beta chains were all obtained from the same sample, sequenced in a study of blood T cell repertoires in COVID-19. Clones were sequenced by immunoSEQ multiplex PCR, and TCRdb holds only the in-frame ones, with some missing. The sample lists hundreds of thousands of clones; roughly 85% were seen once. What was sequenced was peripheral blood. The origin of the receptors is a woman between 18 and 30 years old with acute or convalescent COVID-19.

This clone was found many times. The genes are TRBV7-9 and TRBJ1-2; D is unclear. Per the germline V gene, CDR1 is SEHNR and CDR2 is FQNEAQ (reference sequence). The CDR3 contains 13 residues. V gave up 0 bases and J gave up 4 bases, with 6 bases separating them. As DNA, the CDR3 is TGTGCCAGCAGCTTAGCGGGCAGCTATGGCTACACCTTC. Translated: CASSLAGSYGYTF.

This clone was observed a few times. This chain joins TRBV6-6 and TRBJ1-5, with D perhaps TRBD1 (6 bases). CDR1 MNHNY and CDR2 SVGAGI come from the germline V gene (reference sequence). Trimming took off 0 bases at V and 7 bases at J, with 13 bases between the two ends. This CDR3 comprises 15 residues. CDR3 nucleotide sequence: TGTGCCAGCAGTTACTCGGCGGGGGCCGGACAGCCCCAGCATTTT. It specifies CASSYSAGAGQPQHF.

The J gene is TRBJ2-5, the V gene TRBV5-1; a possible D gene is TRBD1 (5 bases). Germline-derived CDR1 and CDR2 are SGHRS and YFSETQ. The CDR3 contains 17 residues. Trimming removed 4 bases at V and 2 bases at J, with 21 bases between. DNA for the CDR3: TGCGCCAGCAGCCCGGCCAAATTCGGTGGGGCGCAAGAGACCCAGTACTTC. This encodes CASSPAKFGGAQETQYF.

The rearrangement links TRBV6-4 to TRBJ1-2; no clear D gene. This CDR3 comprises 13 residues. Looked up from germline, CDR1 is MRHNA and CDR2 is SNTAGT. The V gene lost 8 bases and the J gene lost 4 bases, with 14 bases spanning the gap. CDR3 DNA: TGTGCCAGCTCCCCATATGGCAGCTATGGCTACACCTTC. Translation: CASSPYGSYGYTF.

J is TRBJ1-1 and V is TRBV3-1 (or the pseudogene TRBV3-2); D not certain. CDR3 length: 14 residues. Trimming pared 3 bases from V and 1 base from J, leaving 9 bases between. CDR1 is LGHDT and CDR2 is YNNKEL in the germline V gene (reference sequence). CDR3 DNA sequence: TGTGCCAGCAGCCAGCTTACGGGGAACACTGAAGCTTTCTTT. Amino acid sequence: CASSQLTGNTEAFF.

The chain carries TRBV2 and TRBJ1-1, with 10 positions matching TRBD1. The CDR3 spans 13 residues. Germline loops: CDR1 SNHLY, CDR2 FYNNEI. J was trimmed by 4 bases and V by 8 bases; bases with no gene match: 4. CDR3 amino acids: CASGTGVGTEAFF. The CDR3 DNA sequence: TGTGCCAGCGGGACAGGGGTGGGCACTGAAGCTTTCTTT.

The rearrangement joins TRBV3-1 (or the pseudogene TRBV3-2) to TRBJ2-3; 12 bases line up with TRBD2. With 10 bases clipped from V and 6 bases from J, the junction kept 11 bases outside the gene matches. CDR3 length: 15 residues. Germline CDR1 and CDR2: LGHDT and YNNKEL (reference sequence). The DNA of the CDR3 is TGTGCCACTCTAAGTCTAGCGGGGGGGCGGGATACGCAGTATTTT. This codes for CATLSLAGGRDTQYF.

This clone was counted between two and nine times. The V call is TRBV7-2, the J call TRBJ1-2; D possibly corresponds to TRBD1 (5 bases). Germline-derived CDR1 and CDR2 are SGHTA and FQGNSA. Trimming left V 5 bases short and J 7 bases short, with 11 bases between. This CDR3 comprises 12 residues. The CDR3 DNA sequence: TGTGCCAGCAGCCCCACCGGGGGTGGCTACACCTTC. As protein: CASSPTGGGYTF.

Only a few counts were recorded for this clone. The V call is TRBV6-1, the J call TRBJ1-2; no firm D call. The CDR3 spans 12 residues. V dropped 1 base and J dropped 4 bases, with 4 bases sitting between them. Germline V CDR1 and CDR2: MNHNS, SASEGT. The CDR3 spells CASSEVVYGYTF. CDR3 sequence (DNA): TGTGCCAGCAGTGAAGTCGTCTATGGCTACACCTTC.

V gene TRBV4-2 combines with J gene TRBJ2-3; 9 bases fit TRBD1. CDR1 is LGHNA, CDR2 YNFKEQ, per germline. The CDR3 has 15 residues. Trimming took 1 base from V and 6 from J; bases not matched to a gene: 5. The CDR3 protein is CASSQGQTGGDTQYF. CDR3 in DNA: TGTGCCAGCAGCCAAGGCCAGACAGGGGGGGATACGCAGTATTTT.

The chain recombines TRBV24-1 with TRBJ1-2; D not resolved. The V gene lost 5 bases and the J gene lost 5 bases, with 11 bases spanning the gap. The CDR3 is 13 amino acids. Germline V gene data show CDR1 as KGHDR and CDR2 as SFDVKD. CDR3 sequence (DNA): TGTGCCACCAGTGCCAACAGTTCTTATGGCTACACCTTC. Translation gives CATSANSSYGYTF.

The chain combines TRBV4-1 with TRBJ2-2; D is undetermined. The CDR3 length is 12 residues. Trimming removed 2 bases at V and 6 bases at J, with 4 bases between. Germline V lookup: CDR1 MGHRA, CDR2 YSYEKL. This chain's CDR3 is CASSQRPGELFF. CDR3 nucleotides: TGCGCCAGCAGCCAACGTCCCGGGGAGCTGTTTTTT.

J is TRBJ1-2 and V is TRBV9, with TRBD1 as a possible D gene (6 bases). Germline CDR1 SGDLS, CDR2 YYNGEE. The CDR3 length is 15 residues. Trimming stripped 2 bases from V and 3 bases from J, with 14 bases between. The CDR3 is CASSVEQGFDYGYTF. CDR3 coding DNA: TGTGCCAGCAGCGTCGAACAGGGTTTTGACTATGGCTACACCTTC.

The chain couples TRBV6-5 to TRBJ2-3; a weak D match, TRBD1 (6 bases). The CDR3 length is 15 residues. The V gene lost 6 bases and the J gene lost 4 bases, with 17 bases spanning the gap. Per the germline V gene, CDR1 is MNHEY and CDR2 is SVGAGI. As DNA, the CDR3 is TGTGCCAGCAGAACCCTAACAGGGTTGGCAGATACGCAGTATTTT. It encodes CASRTLTGLADTQYF.

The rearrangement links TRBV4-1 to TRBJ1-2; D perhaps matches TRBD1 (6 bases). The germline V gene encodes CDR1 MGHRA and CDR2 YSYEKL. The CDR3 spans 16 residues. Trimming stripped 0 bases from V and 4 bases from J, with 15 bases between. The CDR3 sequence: CASSQDPREGVYGYTF. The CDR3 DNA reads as TGCGCCAGCAGCCAAGATCCCAGGGAGGGGGTCTATGGCTACACCTTC.

As DNA, the CDR3 is TGCAGCGTTGTCGGCGGTTCGGCTTTCTTT. This translates into CSVVGGSAFF. V is TRBV29-1 and J is TRBJ1-1; D gene unclear. The CDR3 has 10 amino acids. From germline, CDR1 is SQVTM and CDR2 ANQGSEA. The germline V and J ends were trimmed by 4 bases and 11 bases, with 11 bases remaining between them.

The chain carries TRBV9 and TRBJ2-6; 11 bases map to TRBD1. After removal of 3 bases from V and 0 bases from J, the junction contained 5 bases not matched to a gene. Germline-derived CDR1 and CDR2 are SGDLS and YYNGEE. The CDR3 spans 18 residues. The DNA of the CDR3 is TGTGCCAGCAGCGACGCCGGGACAGGGGGCTCTGGGGCCAACGTCCTGACTTTC. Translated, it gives CASSDAGTGGSGANVLTF.

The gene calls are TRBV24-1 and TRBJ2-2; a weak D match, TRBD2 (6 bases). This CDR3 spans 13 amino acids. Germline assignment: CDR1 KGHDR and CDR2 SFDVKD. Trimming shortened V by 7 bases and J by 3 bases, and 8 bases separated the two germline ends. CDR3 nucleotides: TGTGCCACCAGCGGGGAGGACACCGGGGAGCTGTTTTTT. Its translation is CATSGEDTGELFF.

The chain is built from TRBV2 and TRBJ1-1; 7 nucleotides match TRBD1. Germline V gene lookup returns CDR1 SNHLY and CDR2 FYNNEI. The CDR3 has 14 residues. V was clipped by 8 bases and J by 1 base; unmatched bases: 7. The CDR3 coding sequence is TGTGCCAGCCGCCCGACAGGGCCGAACACTGAAGCTTTCTTT. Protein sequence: CASRPTGPNTEAFF.

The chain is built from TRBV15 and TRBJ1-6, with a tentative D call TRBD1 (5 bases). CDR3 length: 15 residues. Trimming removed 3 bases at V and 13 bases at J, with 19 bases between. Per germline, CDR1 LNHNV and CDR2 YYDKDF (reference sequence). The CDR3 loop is CATSRDPTYGGPLHF. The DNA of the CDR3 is TGTGCCACCAGCAGGGATCCGACCTACGGGGGGCCCCTCCACTTT.